This TCR beta chain came from a study of regulatory T cells in long-lasting Graves disease. Study-wide points: The number of shared public clonotypes was higher in persistent patients (more than 2,500) than new patients (roughly 970).

This CDR3 spans 15 amino acids. Germline CDR1 is LGHDT and CDR2 is YNNKEL (reference sequence). After removal of 1 base from V and 6 bases from J, the junction contained 3 bases not matched to a gene. Concerning this clonotype: Its antigen is not identified.

Researchers made TCR beta libraries by using iRepertoire HTBI primers and running Arm-PCR on CDR3 regions. TCRdb re-called the multiplex PCR reads through MiXCR, storing one row per CDR3 protein. The sample lists 350,000 to 550,000 distinct CDR3 sequences; about 16% were seen once. Regarding time point: newly diagnosed GD, antithyroid drugs for less than 3 months. Generation of the TCR library employed RNA extracted from PBMCs. Under American Thyroid Association guidelines, Graves' disease was diagnosed. This sample also belongs to another study, concerning T cells in Graves' hyperthyroidism and ophthalmopathy. From that second work: Initially, a first-round RT-PCR of the TCR CDR3 employed the HTBI primer set.

The chain carries TRBV3-1 and TRBJ2-4; 10 bases agree with TRBD1. The TCR originated in a woman younger than 45 with Graves disease. The sequencing used peripheral blood mononuclear cells (PBMCs), collected at new diagnosis, from a patient treated with antithyroid drugs. CDR3 loop: CASSQVRTGGNIQYF. In DNA form, the CDR3 reads TGTGCCAGCAGCCAAGTACGGACAGGGGGAAACATTCAGTACTTC. The variable domain in full, completed from reference TRBV3-1 and TRBJ2-4, reads DTAVSQTPKYLVTQMGNDKSIKCEQNLGHDTMYWYKQDSKKFLKIMFSYNNKELIINETVPNRFSPKSPDKAHLNLHINSLELGDSAVYFCASSQVRTGGNIQYFGAGTRLSVL.